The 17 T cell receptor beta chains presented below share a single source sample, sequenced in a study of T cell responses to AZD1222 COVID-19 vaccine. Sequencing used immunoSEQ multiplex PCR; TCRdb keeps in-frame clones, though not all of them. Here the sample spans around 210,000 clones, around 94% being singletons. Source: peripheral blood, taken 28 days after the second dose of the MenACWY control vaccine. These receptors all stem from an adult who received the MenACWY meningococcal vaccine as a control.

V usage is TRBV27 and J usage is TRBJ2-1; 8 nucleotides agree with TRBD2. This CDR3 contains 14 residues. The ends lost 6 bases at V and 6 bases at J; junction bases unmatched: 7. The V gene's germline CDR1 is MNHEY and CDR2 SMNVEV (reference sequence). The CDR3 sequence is CASRGLGLGNEQFF. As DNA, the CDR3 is TGTGCCAGCAGGGGACTAGGGTTGGGCAATGAGCAGTTCTTC.

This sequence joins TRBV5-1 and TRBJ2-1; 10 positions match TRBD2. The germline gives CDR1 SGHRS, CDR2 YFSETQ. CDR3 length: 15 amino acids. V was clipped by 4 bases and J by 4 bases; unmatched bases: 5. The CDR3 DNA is TGCGCCAGCAGCCAAGGGACTAGCGTATACAATGAGCAGTTCTTC. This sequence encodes CASSQGTSVYNEQFF.

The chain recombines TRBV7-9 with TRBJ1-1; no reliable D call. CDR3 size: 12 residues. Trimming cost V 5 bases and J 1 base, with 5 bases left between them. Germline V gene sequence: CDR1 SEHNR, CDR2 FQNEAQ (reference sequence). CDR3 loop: CASSEENTEAFF. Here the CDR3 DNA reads TGTGCCAGCAGCGAAGAGAACACTGAAGCTTTCTTT.

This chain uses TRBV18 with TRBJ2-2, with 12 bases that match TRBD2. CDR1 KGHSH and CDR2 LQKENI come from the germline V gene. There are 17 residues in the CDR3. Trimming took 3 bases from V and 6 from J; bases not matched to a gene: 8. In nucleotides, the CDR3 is TGTGCCAGCTCACCCCAGAGACTAGCGGGAGTCGCCGGGGAGCTGTTTTTT. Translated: CASSPQRLAGVAGELFF.

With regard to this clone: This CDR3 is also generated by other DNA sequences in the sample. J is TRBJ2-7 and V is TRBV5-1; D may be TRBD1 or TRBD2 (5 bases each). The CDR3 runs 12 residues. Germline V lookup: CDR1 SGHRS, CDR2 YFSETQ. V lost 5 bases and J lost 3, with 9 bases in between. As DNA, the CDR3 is TGCGCCAGCAGTCGAGGGGACTACGAGCAGTACTTC. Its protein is CASSRGDYEQYF.

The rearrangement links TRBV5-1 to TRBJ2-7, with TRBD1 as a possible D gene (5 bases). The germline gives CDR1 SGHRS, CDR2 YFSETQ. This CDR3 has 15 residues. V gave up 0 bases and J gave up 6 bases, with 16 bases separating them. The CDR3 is CASSLEGVREREQYF. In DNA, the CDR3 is TGCGCCAGCAGCTTGGAAGGCGTCAGGGAACGCGAGCAGTACTTC.

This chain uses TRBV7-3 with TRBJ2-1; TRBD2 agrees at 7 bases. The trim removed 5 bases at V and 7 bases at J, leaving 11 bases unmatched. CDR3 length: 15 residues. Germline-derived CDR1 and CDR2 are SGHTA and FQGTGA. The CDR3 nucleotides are TGTGCCAGCAGCCCATCCCCAACGGGAGGTAATGAGCAGTTCTTC. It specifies CASSPSPTGGNEQFF.

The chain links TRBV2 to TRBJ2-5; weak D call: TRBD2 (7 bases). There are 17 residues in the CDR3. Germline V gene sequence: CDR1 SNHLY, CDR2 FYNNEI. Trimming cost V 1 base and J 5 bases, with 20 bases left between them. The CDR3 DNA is TGTGCCAGCAGTGAAGTTAGCGGGTTAGCTCAGGGGGAGACCCAGTACTTC. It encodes CASSEVSGLAQGETQYF.

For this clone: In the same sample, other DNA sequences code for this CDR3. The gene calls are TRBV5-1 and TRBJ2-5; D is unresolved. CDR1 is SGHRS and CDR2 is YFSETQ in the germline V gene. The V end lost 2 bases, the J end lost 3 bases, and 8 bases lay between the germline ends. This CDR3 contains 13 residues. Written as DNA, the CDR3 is TGCGCCAGCAGCTTTGCTGGGGAAGAGACCCAGTACTTC. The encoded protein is CASSFAGEETQYF.

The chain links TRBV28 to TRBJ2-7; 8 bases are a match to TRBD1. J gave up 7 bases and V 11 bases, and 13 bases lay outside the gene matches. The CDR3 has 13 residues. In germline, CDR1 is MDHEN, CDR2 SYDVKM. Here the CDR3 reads CAGGRRQGNEQYF. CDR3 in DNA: TGTGCCGGGGGGAGGAGACAGGGGAATGAGCAGTACTTC.

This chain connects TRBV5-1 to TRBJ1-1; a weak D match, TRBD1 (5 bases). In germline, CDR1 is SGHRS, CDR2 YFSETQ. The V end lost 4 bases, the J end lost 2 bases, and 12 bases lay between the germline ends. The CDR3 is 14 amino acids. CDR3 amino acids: CASSQSTGNTEAFF. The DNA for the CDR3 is TGCGCCAGCAGCCAGTCTACAGGAAACACTGAAGCTTTCTTT.

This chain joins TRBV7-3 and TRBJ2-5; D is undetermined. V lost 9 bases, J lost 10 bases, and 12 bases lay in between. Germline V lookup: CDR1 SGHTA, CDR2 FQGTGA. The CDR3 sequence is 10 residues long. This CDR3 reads CARQGCYQYF. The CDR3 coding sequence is TGTGCCAGACAAGGTTGTTACCAGTACTTC.

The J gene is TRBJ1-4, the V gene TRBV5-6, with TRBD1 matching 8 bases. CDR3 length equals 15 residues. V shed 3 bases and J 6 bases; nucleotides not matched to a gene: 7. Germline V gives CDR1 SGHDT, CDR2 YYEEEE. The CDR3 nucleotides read TGTGCCAGCAGCTCCTCAACAGGGGGACATGAAAAACTGTTTTTT. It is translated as CASSSSTGGHEKLFF.

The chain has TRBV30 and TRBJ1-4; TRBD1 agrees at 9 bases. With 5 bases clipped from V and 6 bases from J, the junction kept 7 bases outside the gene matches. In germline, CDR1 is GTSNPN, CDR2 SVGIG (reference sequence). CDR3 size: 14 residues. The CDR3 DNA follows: TGTGCCTGGGCTCGGGACAGGGAGGATGAAAAACTGTTTTTT. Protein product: CAWARDREDEKLFF.

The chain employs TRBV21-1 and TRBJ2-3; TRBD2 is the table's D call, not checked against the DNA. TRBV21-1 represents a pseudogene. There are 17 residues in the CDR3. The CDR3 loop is CASSTQKRGGPTDTQYF. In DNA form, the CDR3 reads TGTGCCAGCAGCACACAAAAAAGGGGGGGTCCCACAGATACGCAGTATTTT.

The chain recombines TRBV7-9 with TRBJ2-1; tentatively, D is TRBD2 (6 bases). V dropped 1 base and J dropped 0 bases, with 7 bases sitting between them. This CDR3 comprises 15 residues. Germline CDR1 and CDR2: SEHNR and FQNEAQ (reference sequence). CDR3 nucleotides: TGTGCCAGCAGCTTAGGGCGGGACTCCTACAATGAGCAGTTCTTC. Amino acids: CASSLGRDSYNEQFF.

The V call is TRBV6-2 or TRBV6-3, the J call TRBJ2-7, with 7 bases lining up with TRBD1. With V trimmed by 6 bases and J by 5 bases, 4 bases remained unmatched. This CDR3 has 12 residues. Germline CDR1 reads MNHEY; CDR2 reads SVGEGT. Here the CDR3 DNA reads TGTGCCAGCAGCCCAGGACAGGACGAGCAGTACTTC. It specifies CASSPGQDEQYF.